Detailed here is one T cell receptor (beta chain). What antigen it recognizes has not been identified. The input lacks base qualities; no much larger clone sits a single base away. TCRbeta CDR3 regions were amplified from genomic DNA by means of the immunoSEQ Assay, a bias-controlled multiplex PCR. The original pipeline was this. The number of nucleated cells in each sample was estimated from the amplification of reference gene primers within the assay. Sequence reads were collapsed and filtered to measure the absolute abundance of every unique TCRbeta CDR3 rearrangement. For each sample, productive Simpson clonality was calculated by taking the square root of Simpson's diversity index across productive rearrangements. Here the immuneACCESS table is served through TCRdb, limited to in-frame sequences with V and J called. Missing clones are a known gap in these copies; in checked studies unresolved V genes cover under half, and the rest lacks a known reason. That table is the source of V, J and clone size, and D and trimming were worked out from the DNA. This sample gives about 99,000 clones in total; about 90% of them show up just once. Of the sample, 15% is held by the ten largest clones.

This entry is derived from a study of blood T cell repertoires in COVID-19 (dated by TCRdb to the early 2020s). For the study in its entirety: Samples covering the acute and convalescent phases of COVID-19 were provided by collaborators in the United States, Italy and Spain. The material from the prospective study consisted of cDNA or gDNA derived from T cells, B-cell-depleted T cells, or PBMCs. The dataset comprised deeply sampled blood TCRbeta repertoires from subjects exposed to, actively infected with, or recovered from COVID-19. The repertoires were made available in a free public database intended to serve as a resource for research on the immune response to SARS-CoV-2. Samples came from the ongoing ImmuneRACE study (first 160 participants) plus 1,254 subjects from 6 global collaborators. A de-identified subject ID, COVID-19 status, age in years and sex were almost always included in the sample metadata. HLA class I and class II types, where available, came from metadata supplied by the sample provider rather than from assay-based typing.

From the cysteine through the phenylalanine, the CDR3 covers 16 amino acids. Only the CDR3 part of the read is kept: 48 bases, read in frame from the first base. Unmatched junction bases come to 6, with V trimmed by 3 bases and J by 5 bases. CDR1 and CDR2 (MDHEN, SYDVKM) derive from the germline V gene. Whole blood was collected in K2EDTA tubes by collaborating institutions according to the institutions' own protocols. For TCRbeta analysis, collaborator samples were shipped as frozen whole blood, as isolated PBMCs, or as DNA extracted from either sample type. What the authors observed across the whole study: How much clinical and demographic metadata was included differed by source and by participant, and the metadata was provided uncurated.

The sample consisted of peripheral blood. This sequence originates from a man in his fifties with acute or convalescent COVID-19. In this chain, TRBV28 is recombined with TRBJ2-6, with 8 middle bases fitting TRBD1. The CDR3 region has the sequence CASSFRQGAWANVLTF. The nucleotide sequence is given as TGTGCCAGCAGTTTCCGGCAGGGGGCCTGGGCCAACGTCCTGACTTTC.